This T cell receptor beta chain was observed in a study of cytomegalovirus exposure and HLA in healthy donors. Study background: Genetic ancestry analysis placed around four fifths of the roughly 400 donors that were genotyped in the Caucasian-associated cluster.

J gave up 6 bases and V 5 bases, and 8 bases lay outside the gene matches. Germline CDR1 LNHNV, CDR2 YYDKDF (reference sequence). The length of the CDR3 is 15 residues. As concerns this clone: Its target is unknown.

Notes on the study in general: Rare TCR sequences predominated, though certain public TCRs were found in many donors. Sequencing depth across donors, presence/absence analyses assumed, was roughly uniform.

60 Vbeta and 13 Jbeta primers were used in PCR. How the authors handled the data: The authors later counted some 76 million unique TCR beta chains, roughly 10 million of them shared. TCRdb's copy holds only in-frame clones and misses some; the assay was immunoSEQ multiplex PCR. The V and J calls and clone size are taken from that table; D and trimming were inferred from the DNA. The sample's table shows approximately 45,000 clones. Sequenced input: PBMCs. This TCR derives from a woman aged 40-49 years in good health and CMV-seronegative. The V call is TRBV15, the J call TRBJ2-7; 12 bases are a match to TRBD2. CDR3 in amino acids: CATSSSSGRAREQYF. The DNA for the CDR3 is TGTGCCACCAGCTCGTCTAGCGGGAGGGCTCGCGAGCAGTACTTC.